One sample yielded the 17 T cell receptor beta chains listed below, sequenced in a study of spatial heterogeneity in lung cancer. No antigen is known for these receptors. Findings of the study overall: Within tumors, counts of expanded alpha and beta TCRs tracked tumor mutation counts.

TCRdb called the 5' RACE reads again in MiXCR, with one record for every CDR3 protein. This sample yields approximately 16,000 distinct CDR3 sequences, of which around 7% are seen a single time; 15% to 20% belongs to the top ten. The time point denotes: sample taken at primary tumor resection. Sample: lung tumor tissue, taken at surgery. These receptors originate from a female donor with early-stage non-small cell lung cancer.

This clonotype appeared many times. V usage is TRBV6-1 and J usage is TRBJ2-1; D could derive from TRBD1 or TRBD2 (5 bases each). The ends were cut back, 7 bases at V and 4 bases at J, with 11 bases in the middle. CDR3 length: 13 amino acids. Germline values: CDR1 MNHNS, CDR2 SASEGT. Here the CDR3 DNA reads TGTGCCAGCAACCGGGACGATTACAATGAGCAGTTCTTC. Amino acids: CASNRDDYNEQFF.

This clonotype was detected only a few times. The chain couples TRBV7-8 to TRBJ1-1, with 9 positions matching TRBD1. The ends lost 5 bases at V and 3 bases at J; junction bases unmatched: 10. The germline gives CDR1 SGHVS, CDR2 FQNEAQ. The CDR3 is 16 residues long. The CDR3 loop is CASSTGQGLGDTEAFF. As DNA, the CDR3 is TGTGCCAGCAGCACTGGACAGGGGCTGGGGGACACTGAAGCTTTCTTT.

This clonotype has ten or more counts. The V and J genes are TRBV12-3 or TRBV12-4 and TRBJ2-3; D tentatively reads TRBD1 or TRBD2 (6 bases each). The CDR3 has 16 amino acids. V lost 8 bases and J lost 4, with 22 bases in between. In nucleotides, the CDR3 is TGTGCCAGCGGTTGGGGGATGGGGGGCCGAGCAGATACGCAGTATTTT. Amino acids: CASGWGMGGRADTQYF.

This clonotype was observed at least ten times. The V gene is TRBV2, the J gene TRBJ2-7; TRBD1 matches at 10 bases. Germline CDR1 and CDR2: SNHLY and FYNNEI. CDR3 length: 14 amino acids. J gave up 6 bases and V 4 bases, and 6 bases lay outside the gene matches. The CDR3 DNA sequence: TGTGCCAGCAGTGTCGGACAGGGGGATCCCGAGCAGTACTTC. It encodes CASSVGQGDPEQYF.

This clonotype was recorded at least ten times. The V and J genes are TRBV27 and TRBJ2-7; 8 bases fit TRBD1. Germline CDR1 MNHEY, CDR2 SMNVEV (reference sequence). CDR3 length: 14 amino acids. The V segment lost 2 bases and the J segment 6 bases; nucleotides outside the gene matches: 6. CDR3 DNA sequence: TGTGCCAGCAGTTTAAGGGCAGGGGGCGGCGAGCAGTACTTC. It translates to CASSLRAGGGEQYF.

The table lists this clonotype with many counts. The gene calls are TRBV13 and TRBJ1-4; D uncertain. V lost 0 bases, J lost 8 bases, and 7 bases lay in between. Germline loops: CDR1 PRHDT, CDR2 FYEKMQ (reference sequence). The length of the CDR3 is 13 residues. The CDR3 region has the DNA TGTGCCAGCAGCTTAGGCGGAGGGGAAAAACTGTTTTTT. Translating it yields CASSLGGGEKLFF.

This clonotype showed up many times. At one end the junction does not follow the germline gene, possibly because of a read error. The chain combines TRBV20-1 with TRBJ2-1; D may be TRBD2 (6 bases). The CDR3 covers 13 residues. Germline V lookup: CDR1 DFQATT, CDR2 SNEGSKA (reference sequence). The CDR3 spells CSADGDSPNERFF. The CDR3 nucleotides are TGCAGTGCTGACGGGGACTCCCCGAATGAGCGGTTCTTC.

This clonotype has a count of ten or more. This rearrangement joins TRBV7-9 to TRBJ2-3; 8 nucleotides agree with TRBD2. The V gene's germline CDR1 is SEHNR and CDR2 FQNEAQ (reference sequence). After removal of 5 bases from V and 4 bases from J, the junction contained 11 bases not matched to a gene. The CDR3 is 16 residues long. CDR3 DNA sequence: TGTGCCAGCAGCCAAAATAGCGGGGCGATCGCAGATACGCAGTATTTT. It translates to CASSQNSGAIADTQYF.

The chain recombines TRBV19 with TRBJ2-2; the D is unclear. Looked up from germline, CDR1 is LNHDA and CDR2 is SQIVND (reference sequence). This CDR3 has 16 residues. V was shortened by 2 bases and J by 0 bases, with 10 bases between the two germline ends. CDR3 nucleotide sequence: TGTGCCAGTAGTATAAAGAGGAACGCGAACACCGGGGAGCTGTTTTTT. This codes for CASSIKRNANTGELFF. Full variable domain (rest looked up from reference TRBV19 and TRBJ2-2): DGGITQSPKYLFRKEGQNVTLSCEQNLNHDAMYWYRQDPGQGLRLIYYSQIVNDFQKGDIAEGYSVSREKKESFPLTVTSAQKNPTAFYLCASSIKRNANTGELFFGEGSRLTVL.

By sample fraction, this clonotype is medium-sized (0.01 to 0.1%). The genes are TRBV28 and TRBJ2-7; D not certain. The CDR3 extends over 12 amino acids. V was clipped by 7 bases and J by 0 bases, with 7 bases between them. In germline, CDR1 is MDHEN, CDR2 SYDVKM. CDR3 coding DNA: TGTGCCAGCACCGGCGGCTCCTACGAGCAGTACTTC. This gives the protein CASTGGSYEQYF.

Many counts were recorded for this clonotype. V usage is TRBV20-1 and J usage is TRBJ2-3; 9 nucleotides match TRBD2. From germline, CDR1 is DFQATT and CDR2 SNEGSKA (reference sequence). V shed 4 bases, J shed 2 bases, and the junction held 4 bases outside the gene matches. This CDR3 region has 14 residues. CDR3 in DNA: TGCAGTGCTACCAGCGGGGGGCCCACAGATACGCAGTATTTT. This sequence encodes CSATSGGPTDTQYF.

This clonotype occurred a few times. The chain links TRBV20-1 to TRBJ1-1; D remains ambiguous. The germline V gene encodes CDR1 DFQATT and CDR2 SNEGSKA (reference sequence). V shed 6 bases and J shed 5 bases, with 25 bases lying between them. The CDR3 extends over 16 amino acids. CDR3 in amino acids: CSARWGLSLPGTEAFF. CDR3 nucleotides: TGCAGTGCCAGGTGGGGTCTGAGCCTACCAGGTACTGAAGCTTTCTTT.

By share, this clonotype ranks as medium-sized. V is TRBV7-2 and J is TRBJ2-3, with D maybe TRBD2 (7 bases). Trimming shortened V by 4 bases and J by 5 bases, and 13 bases separated the two germline ends. This CDR3 contains 14 residues. Germline lookup yields CDR1 SGHTA and CDR2 FQGNSA. CDR3 nucleotide sequence: TGTGCCAGCAGCTCACGGGGGGCGGGAGATACGCAGTATTTT. Protein product: CASSSRGAGDTQYF.

The table lists this clonotype with many counts. This chain uses TRBV15 with TRBJ1-6, with D unresolved. The CDR3 totals 12 residues. Trimming shortened V by 3 bases and J by 8 bases, and 5 bases separated the two germline ends. Germline V gives CDR1 LNHNV, CDR2 YYDKDF (reference sequence). The CDR3 protein is CATSRPDSPLHF. CDR3 DNA sequence: TGTGCCACCAGCAGGCCAGATTCACCCCTCCACTTT.

This clonotype has more than one count but fewer than ten. The rearrangement links TRBV7-2 to TRBJ2-3, with D unresolved. Germline CDR1 is SGHTA and CDR2 is FQGNSA. This CDR3 spans 14 amino acids. V shed 1 base and J shed 1 base, with 6 bases lying between them. This chain's CDR3 is CASSLVGRTDTQYF. Here the CDR3 DNA reads TGTGCCAGCAGCTTAGTCGGGCGCACAGATACGCAGTATTTT.

This clonotype was detected ten times or more. The J gene is TRBJ1-5, the V gene TRBV29-1; TRBD1 aligns across 9 bases. Germline V gene sequence: CDR1 SQVTM, CDR2 ANQGSEA. This CDR3 has 13 amino acids. V was pared by 4 bases and J by 6 bases, with 4 bases of the junction left unmatched. CDR3 residues: CSVGDRVSQPQHF. The CDR3 bases are TGCAGCGTTGGGGACAGGGTATCTCAGCCCCAGCATTTT.

This clonotype has just a few counts. The V and J genes are TRBV9 and TRBJ2-7, with TRBD1 matching over 10 bases. CDR1 is SGDLS and CDR2 is YYNGEE in the germline V gene. The CDR3 is 13 amino acids. The junction had 4 bases not matched to a gene; V was cut back by 3 bases and J by 7 bases. Here the CDR3 DNA reads TGTGCCAGCAGCGCGAGGACAGGGGGGGAGCAGTACTTC. Its protein is CASSARTGGEQYF.